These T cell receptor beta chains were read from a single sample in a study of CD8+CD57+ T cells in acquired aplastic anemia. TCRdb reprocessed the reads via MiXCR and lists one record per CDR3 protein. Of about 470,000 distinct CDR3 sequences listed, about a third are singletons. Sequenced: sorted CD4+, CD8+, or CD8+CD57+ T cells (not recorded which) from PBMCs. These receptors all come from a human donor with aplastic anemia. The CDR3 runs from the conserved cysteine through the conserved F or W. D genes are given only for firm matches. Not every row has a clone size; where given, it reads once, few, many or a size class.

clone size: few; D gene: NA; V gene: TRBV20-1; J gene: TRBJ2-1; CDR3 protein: CSADGQPAGNEQFF; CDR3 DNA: TGCAGTGCTGATGGACAGCCAGCTGGCAATGAGCAGTTCTTC
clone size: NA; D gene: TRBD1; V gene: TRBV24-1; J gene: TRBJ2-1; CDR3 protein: CATSDWWTGWNEQFF; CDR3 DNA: TGTGCCACCAGTGATTGGTGGACAGGGTGGAATGAGCAGTTCTTC
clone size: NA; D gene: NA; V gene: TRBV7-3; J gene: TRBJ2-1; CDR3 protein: CATKQVEQFF; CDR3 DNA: TGTGCCACTAAACAGGTCGAGCAGTTCTTC
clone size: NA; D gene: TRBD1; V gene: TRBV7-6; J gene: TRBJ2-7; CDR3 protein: CASSKGTVGAYEQYF; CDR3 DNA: TGTGCCAGCTCCAAAGGGACAGTTGGGGCCTACGAGCAGTACTTC
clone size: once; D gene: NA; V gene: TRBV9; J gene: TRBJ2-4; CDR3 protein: CASSPIQAGKTQYF; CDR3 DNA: TGTGCCAGCAGTCCTATCCAGGCAGGGAAGACTCAGTACTTC
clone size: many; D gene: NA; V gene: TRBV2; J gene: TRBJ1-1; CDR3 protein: CASSPARGTMNTEAFF; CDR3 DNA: TGTGCCAGCAGCCCCGCTCGCGGGACGATGAACACTGAAGCTTTCTTT
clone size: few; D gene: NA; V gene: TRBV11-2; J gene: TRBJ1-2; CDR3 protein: CASSFDTAYNYGYTF; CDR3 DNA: TGTGCCAGCAGTTTTGATACAGCCTATAACTATGGCTACACCTTC
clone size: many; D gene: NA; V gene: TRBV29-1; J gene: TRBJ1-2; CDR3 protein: CSVAGGGGYTF; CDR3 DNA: TGCAGCGTTGCGGGGGGGGGGGGCTACACCTTC
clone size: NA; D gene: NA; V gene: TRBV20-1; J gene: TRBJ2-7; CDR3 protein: CSARDLGRSAYEQYF; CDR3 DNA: TGCAGTGCTAGAGATTTGGGCCGATCGGCCTACGAGCAGTACTTC
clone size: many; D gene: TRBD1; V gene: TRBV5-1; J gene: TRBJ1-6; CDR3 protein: CASSPDRNSPLHF; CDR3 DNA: TGCGCCAGCAGCCCGGACAGGAATTCACCCCTCCACTTT
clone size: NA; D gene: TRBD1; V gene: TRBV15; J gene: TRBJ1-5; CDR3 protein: CATSREGGGYQPQHF; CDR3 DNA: TGTGCCACCAGCCGAGAGGGAGGGGGCTATCAGCCCCAGCATTTT
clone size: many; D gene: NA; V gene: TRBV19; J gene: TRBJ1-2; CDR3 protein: CASSIDLEGGNYGYTF; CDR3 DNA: TGTGCCAGTAGTATAGATCTGGAGGGAGGAAACTATGGCTACACCTTC
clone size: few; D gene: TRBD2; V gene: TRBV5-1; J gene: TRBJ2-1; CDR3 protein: CASSTGLDEYNEQFF; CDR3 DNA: TGCGCCAGCAGCACGGGACTAGATGAATACAATGAGCAGTTCTTC
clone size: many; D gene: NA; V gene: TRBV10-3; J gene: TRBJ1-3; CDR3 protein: CATKPDNWGNTIYF; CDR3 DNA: TGTGCCACCAAGCCGGACAATTGGGGAAACACCATATATTTT
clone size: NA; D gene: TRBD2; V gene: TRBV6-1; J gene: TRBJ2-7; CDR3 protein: CASTAGFRSLYEQYF; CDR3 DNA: TGTGCCAGCACAGCGGGATTTCGGTCCCTCTACGAGCAGTACTTC
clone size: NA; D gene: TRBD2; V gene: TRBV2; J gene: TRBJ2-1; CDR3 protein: CASSLLAASGDEQFF; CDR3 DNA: TGTGCCAGCAGTCTCCTAGCGGCCTCTGGGGATGAGCAGTTCTTC
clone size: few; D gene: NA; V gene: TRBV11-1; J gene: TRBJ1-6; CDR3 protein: CASSLEGGAPLHF; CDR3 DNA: TGTGCCAGCAGCTTAGAGGGGGGGGCACCCCTCCACTTT
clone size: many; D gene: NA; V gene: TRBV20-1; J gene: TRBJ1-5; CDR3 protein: CSAREGVNQPQHF; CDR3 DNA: TGCAGTGCTAGGGAGGGTGTGAATCAGCCCCAGCATTTT
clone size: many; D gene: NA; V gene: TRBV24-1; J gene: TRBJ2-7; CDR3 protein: CATREGYEQYF; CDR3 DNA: TGTGCCACTAGGGAAGGCTACGAGCAGTACTTC
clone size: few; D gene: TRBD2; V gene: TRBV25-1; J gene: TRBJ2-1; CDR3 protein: CASSEYRTSVKQGNNEQFF; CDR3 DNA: TGTGCCAGCAGTGAATATAGGACTAGCGTCAAACAGGGAAACAATGAGCAGTTCTTC
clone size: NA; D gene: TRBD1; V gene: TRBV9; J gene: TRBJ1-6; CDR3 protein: CASSIQGDSPLHF; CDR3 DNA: TGTGCCAGCAGCATTCAGGGGGATTCACCCCTCCACTTT
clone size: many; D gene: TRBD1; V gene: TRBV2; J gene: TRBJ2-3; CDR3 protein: CASSPRTGLDTQYF; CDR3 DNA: TGTGCCAGCAGCCCAAGGACAGGCCTCGATACGCAGTATTTT
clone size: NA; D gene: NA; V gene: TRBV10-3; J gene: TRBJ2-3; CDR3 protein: CAIGDPGGGGDTQYF; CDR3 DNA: TGTGCCATCGGTGACCCCGGGGGAGGGGGGGATACGCAGTATTTT
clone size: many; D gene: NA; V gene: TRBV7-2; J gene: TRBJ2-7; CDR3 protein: CASSPLTGDEQYF; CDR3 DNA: TGTGCCAGCAGCCCACTGACGGGGGACGAGCAGTACTTC
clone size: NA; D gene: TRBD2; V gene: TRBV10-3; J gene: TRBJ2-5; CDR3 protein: CAISAGERETQYF; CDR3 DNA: TGTGCCATCAGCGCGGGGGAGCGGGAGACCCAGTACTTC
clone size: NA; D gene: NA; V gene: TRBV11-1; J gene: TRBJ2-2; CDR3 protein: CASSIDSGHTAGELFF; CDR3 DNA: TGTGCCAGTAGTATAGATAGCGGCCACACCGCCGGGGAGCTGTTTTTT
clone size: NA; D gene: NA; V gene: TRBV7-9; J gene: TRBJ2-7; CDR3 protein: CASSLGAYQDEQYF; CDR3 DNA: TGTGCCAGCAGCTTAGGAGCCTATCAGGACGAGCAGTACTTC
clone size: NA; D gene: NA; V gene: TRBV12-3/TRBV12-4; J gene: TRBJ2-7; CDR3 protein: CASSFRRDSYEQYF; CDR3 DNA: TGTGCCAGCAGTTTTCGGCGGGACTCCTACGAGCAGTACTTC
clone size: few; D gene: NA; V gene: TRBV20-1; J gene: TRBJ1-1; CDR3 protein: CSVLTLTNTEAFF; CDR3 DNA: TGCAGTGTTTTAACTCTTACGAACACTGAAGCTTTCTTT
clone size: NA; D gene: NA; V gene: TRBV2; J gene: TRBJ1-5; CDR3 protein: CASRKGVVRGAEYQPQHF; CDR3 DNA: TGTGCCAGCAGGAAAGGAGTAGTAAGGGGCGCGGAGTATCAGCCCCAGCATTTT
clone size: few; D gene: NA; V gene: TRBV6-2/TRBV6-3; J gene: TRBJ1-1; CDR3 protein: CASSYAGANTEAFF; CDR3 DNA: TGTGCCAGCAGTTACGCAGGGGCCAACACTGAAGCTTTCTTT
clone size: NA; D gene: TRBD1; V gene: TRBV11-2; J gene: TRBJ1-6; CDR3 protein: CASSLRGPNSPLHF; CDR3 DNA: TGTGCCAGCAGCCTCAGGGGGCCTAATTCACCCCTCCACTTT
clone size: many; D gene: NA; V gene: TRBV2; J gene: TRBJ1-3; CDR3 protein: CASSEARMSGNTIYF; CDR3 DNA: TGTGCCAGCAGTGAAGCCAGAATGTCTGGAAACACCATATATTTT
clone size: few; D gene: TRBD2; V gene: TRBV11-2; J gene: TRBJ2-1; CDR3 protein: CASSDGTSGPWNEQFF; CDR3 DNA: TGTGCCAGCAGCGATGGGACTAGCGGTCCCTGGAATGAGCAGTTCTTC
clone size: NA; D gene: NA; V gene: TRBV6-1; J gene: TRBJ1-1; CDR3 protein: CASSGPTVNTEAFF; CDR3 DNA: TGTGCCAGCAGTGGCCCGACAGTGAACACTGAAGCTTTCTTT